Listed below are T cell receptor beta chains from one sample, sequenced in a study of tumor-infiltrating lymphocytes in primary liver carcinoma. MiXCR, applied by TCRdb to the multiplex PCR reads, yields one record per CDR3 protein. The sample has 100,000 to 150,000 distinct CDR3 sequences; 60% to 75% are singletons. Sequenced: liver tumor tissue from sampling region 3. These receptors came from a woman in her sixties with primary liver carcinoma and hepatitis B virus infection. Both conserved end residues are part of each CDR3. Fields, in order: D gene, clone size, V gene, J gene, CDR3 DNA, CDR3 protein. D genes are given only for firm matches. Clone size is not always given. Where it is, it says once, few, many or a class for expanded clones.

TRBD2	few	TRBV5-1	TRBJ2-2	TGCGCCAGCAGCTCAAGACTAGCGGGAGGTAACACCGGGGAGCCGTTTTTT	CASSSRLAGGNTGEPFF
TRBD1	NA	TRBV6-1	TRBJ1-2	TGTGCCAGCAGTGGCCGACAGGGCTATGGCTACATCTTC	CASSGRQGYGYIF
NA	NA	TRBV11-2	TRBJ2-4	TGTGCCAGCAGCTGGTGGGCCAAAAACATTCAGTACTTC	CASSWWAKNIQYF
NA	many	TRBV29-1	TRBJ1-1	TGCAGCGTTGAAGGGGGGGGGGGCACTGAAGCTTTCTTT	CSVEGGGGTEAFF
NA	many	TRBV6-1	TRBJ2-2	TGTGCCAGCAGCGTATCCAACACCGGGGAGCTGTTTTTT	CASSVSNTGELFF
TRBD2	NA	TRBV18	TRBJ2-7	TGTGCCAGCTCACCGGTAGGACTAGCGGGATCGGTCGAGCAGTACTTC	CASSPVGLAGSVEQYF
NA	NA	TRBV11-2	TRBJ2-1	TGTGCCAGCAGCTCAATGAACGGGAAGAAGTTCTTC	CASSSMNGKKFF
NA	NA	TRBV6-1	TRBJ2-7	TGTGTCAGCAGTTTGGATTACAGGAAACGCGTCCACTGGCAGTACTTC	CVSSLDYRKRVHWQYF
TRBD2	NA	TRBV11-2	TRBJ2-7	TGTACCAGCAGCTACGGCGGGAGGACCTCGGGAAGCGTGCAATACTTC	CTSSYGGRTSGSVQYF
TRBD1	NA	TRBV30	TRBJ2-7	TGTGCCTGGAGTGTCGTCAGGGGGCACGAGCAGTACTTC	CAWSVVRGHEQYF
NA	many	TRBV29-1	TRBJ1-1	TGCAGCGTTGAAGCTGGGTTGGGCATTTCAGGCGCTGAAGCTTTCTTT	CSVEAGLGISGAEAFF
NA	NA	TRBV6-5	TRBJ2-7	TGTGCCAGCAGTCATGACACCAGCTACGAGCAGTACTTC	CASSHDTSYEQYF
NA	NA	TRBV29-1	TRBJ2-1	TGCAGCGTTGCTCCGGTCAGTTGCAATGAGCAGTTCTTC	CSVAPVSCNEQFF
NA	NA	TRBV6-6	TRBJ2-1	TGTGCCAGCAGCTCCGCACAGGGTCTGAGCAAGACCAATGAGCAGTTCTTC	CASSSAQGLSKTNEQFF
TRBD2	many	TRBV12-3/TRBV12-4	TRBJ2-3	TGTGCCAGCAGTTTGACTAGCGGAAATACGCAGTATTTT	CASSLTSGNTQYF
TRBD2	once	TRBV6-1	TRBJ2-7	TGTGCCAGCAATTCCGGGTCGGGGGGACGGTATTACGAGCAGTACTTC	CASNSGSGGRYYEQYF
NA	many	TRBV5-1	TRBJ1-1	TGCGCCAGCAGCACAGGAGGAGGGACGCGGTACACTGAAGCTTTCTTT	CASSTGGGTRYTEAFF
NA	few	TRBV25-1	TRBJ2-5	TGTGCCAGCAGTGACAACAGGGAACGAGAGACCCAGTACTTC	CASSDNRERETQYF
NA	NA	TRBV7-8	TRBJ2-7	TGTGCCAGCAGCTTAGAAGGTTTAAAGCAGTACTTC	CASSLEGLKQYF
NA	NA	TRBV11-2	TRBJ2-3	TGTGCCAGCAGCTCAGGGGTAGGAGGGATGAGTACAGATATGCAGTATTTT	CASSSGVGGMSTDMQYF
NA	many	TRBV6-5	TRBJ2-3	TGTGCCAGCAGTTTAGGGGTTACTCAAGATACGCAGTATTTT	CASSLGVTQDTQYF
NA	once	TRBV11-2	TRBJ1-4	TGTGCCAGCAGCTACCGGGACAAGGGAGAAAAATTGTTTTTT	CASSYRDKGEKLFF
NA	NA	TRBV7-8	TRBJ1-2	TGTGCCAGCAGCCTAGTCCCATTGGGAGAGCCAAACTATGGCTACACCTTC	CASSLVPLGEPNYGYTF
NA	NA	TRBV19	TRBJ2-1	TGTGCCAGTAGTCCAGCTAGCAATGAGCAGTTCTTC	CASSPASNEQFF
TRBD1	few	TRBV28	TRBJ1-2	TGTGCCAGCAGCATCCCGGGACAGGGAAGGGGCTACACCTTC	CASSIPGQGRGYTF
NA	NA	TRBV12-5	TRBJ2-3	TGTGCTAGTTGTTTGGTAGGACCTGGGCAAAATGCGCAGTATTTT	CASCLVGPGQNAQYF
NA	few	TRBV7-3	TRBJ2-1	TGTGCCAGCAGCCCTTCTCCGGGAGCCGGCAATGAGCAGTTCTTC	CASSPSPGAGNEQFF
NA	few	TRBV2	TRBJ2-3	TGTGCCAGCAGGAGGGCCCCCTCAGATACGCAGTATTTT	CASRRAPSDTQYF